The clone carrying this T cell receptor (beta chain) is medium-sized by share. This sample was taken from a study of T cell responses to AZD1222 COVID-19 vaccine. Libraries were prepared by immunoSEQ multiplex PCR; TCRdb keeps only in-frame clonotypes and omits some of them. The sample has some 120,000 clones, 80% to 95% seen once. This TCR was recovered from an adult in good health. The sequencing used peripheral blood, collected on day 0 of AZD1222 vaccination.

Here the CDR3 reads CASSPTGPSQPQHF. CDR3 DNA: TGTGCCAGCAGCCCTACAGGCCCCAGTCAGCCCCAGCATTTT. V is TRBV7-9 and J is TRBJ1-5, with a tentative D call TRBD1 (5 bases). V was shortened by 5 bases and J by 6 bases, with 14 bases between the two germline ends. This CDR3 has 14 residues. Germline CDR1 SEHNR, CDR2 FQNEAQ (reference sequence). The full variable domain, its missing parts supplied by reference TRBV7-9 and TRBJ1-5, is DTGVSQNPRHKITKRGQNVTFRCDPISEHNRLYWYRQTLGQGPEFLTYFQNEAQLEKSRLLSDRFSAERPKGSFSTLEIQRTEQGDSAMYLCASSPTGPSQPQHFGDGTRLSIL.